Each of the 15 T cell receptor beta chains below was sequenced from the same sample in a study of cytomegalovirus exposure and HLA in healthy donors. 60 Vbeta and 13 Jbeta primers were used in PCR. Repertoires were generated with immunoSEQ multiplex PCR, while TCRdb's copy carries only in-frame clones and drops some. The sample holds 50,000 to 70,000 clones, 77% seen once. Material: PBMCs. The receptor set was obtained from a female donor in good health and CMV-seronegative.

This chain connects TRBV19 to TRBJ1-5; TRBD1 aligns across 7 bases. The CDR3 has 12 amino acids. J was trimmed by 16 bases and V by 3 bases; bases with no gene match: 9. Germline values: CDR1 LNHDA, CDR2 SQIVND (reference sequence). The CDR3 DNA sequence: TGTGCCAGTAGTATCCCCGACAGGGTTGTACATTTT. Encoded protein: CASSIPDRVVHF.

The J gene is TRBJ2-3, the V gene TRBV4-2; D gene uncertain. This CDR3 comprises 16 residues. The germline V gene has CDR1 LGHNA and CDR2 YNFKEQ. V was cut by 0 bases and J by 1 base, with 11 bases left in between. The CDR3 region is CASSQDLEFRTDTQYF. CDR3 nucleotides: TGTGCCAGCAGCCAAGACCTAGAGTTTCGCACAGATACGCAGTATTTT.

This sequence joins TRBV6-1 and TRBJ2-5; 7 bases match TRBD1. The J call may be faulty, since TRBJ2-7 better matches the DNA end. CDR1 MNHNS and CDR2 SASEGT come from the germline V gene. This CDR3 contains 14 residues. CDR3 residues: CASSELGQVYEQYF. DNA of the CDR3: TGTGCCAGCAGTGAACTTGGACAGGTCTACGAGCAGTACTTC.

This clone has a single count. The chain is built from TRBV30 and TRBJ2-3; 10 bases match TRBD2. V shed 3 bases and J 5 bases; nucleotides not matched to a gene: 8. CDR3 length: 15 amino acids. Germline lookup yields CDR1 GTSNPN and CDR2 SVGIG (reference sequence). In DNA, the CDR3 is TGTGCCTGGAGAGAAATACTAGCGGGAATAGATACGCAGTATTTT. It translates to CAWREILAGIDTQYF.

This clone was observed a single time. The CDR3 loop is CASSPNYRDSGNQPQHF. The DNA for the CDR3 is TGTGCCAGCAGCCCTAACTACCGGGACAGCGGCAATCAGCCCCAGCATTTT. V and J are TRBV7-8 and TRBJ1-5; 7 bases are shared with TRBD1. Trimming removed 5 bases from V and 2 bases from J; junction bases left unmatched: 12. CDR1 and CDR2 (germline): SGHVS, FQNEAQ. This CDR3 region has 17 residues.

The CDR3 loop reads CASSLGGGSGETQYF. The DNA of the CDR3 is TGTGCCAGCAGCTTGGGCGGGGGCTCGGGGGAGACCCAGTACTTC. The chain combines TRBV5-8 with TRBJ2-5, with a possible D match to TRBD2 (7 bases). Looked up from germline, CDR1 is SGHTS and CDR2 is YDEGEE. The CDR3 totals 15 residues. V was clipped by 0 bases and J by 5 bases, with 14 bases between them.

This chain joins TRBV5-4 and TRBJ2-5; D is perhaps TRBD1 (7 bases). The J call may be mistaken, given a closer DNA end match to TRBJ2-7. CDR3 size: 14 residues. Per the germline V gene, CDR1 is SGHNT and CDR2 is YYREEE (reference sequence). CDR3 bases: TGTGCCAGCAGCTTGGTAGCAGGGGGGTTCGAGCAGTACTTC. Amino acids: CASSLVAGGFEQYF.

This chain links TRBV2 with TRBJ2-1; weak D call: TRBD2 (5 bases). CDR1 SNHLY and CDR2 FYNNEI come from the germline V gene. The CDR3 extends over 12 amino acids. V shed 8 bases and J shed 6 bases, with 11 bases lying between them. This CDR3 reads CASYHGGNEQFF. The DNA for the CDR3 is TGTGCCAGCTACCATGGAGGCAATGAGCAGTTCTTC.

The J gene is TRBJ2-2, the V gene TRBV9; D might be TRBD2 (5 bases). V lost 4 bases, J lost 1 base, and 14 bases lay in between. This CDR3 region has 16 residues. Germline V gene lookup returns CDR1 SGDLS and CDR2 YYNGEE. CDR3 amino acids: CASSFSGLRNTGELFF. The CDR3 region has the DNA TGTGCCAGCAGCTTTTCTGGACTTAGGAACACCGGGGAGCTGTTTTTT.

The chain couples TRBV5-1 to TRBJ1-2; D uncertain. CDR1 and CDR2 (germline): SGHRS, YFSETQ. Deletions cut 1 base from V and 0 bases from J, with 7 bases between. The CDR3 has 14 residues. The CDR3, as DNA: TGCGCCAGCAGCTTGCCCCTGTCTAACTATGGCTACACCTTC. Protein: CASSLPLSNYGYTF.

The genes are TRBV9 and TRBJ1-6; 8 bases line up with TRBD1. The length of the CDR3 is 14 residues. Germline V gene data show CDR1 as SGDLS and CDR2 as YYNGEE. J was trimmed by 6 bases and V by 4 bases; bases with no gene match: 3. Here the CDR3 reads CASSRTGGNSPLHF. The DNA for the CDR3 is TGTGCCAGCAGCAGAACAGGGGGTAATTCACCCCTCCACTTT.

The chain combines TRBV7-8 with TRBJ2-1; 9 bases align to TRBD1. The CDR3 extends over 16 amino acids. CDR1 and CDR2 from the germline V gene are SGHVS and FQNEAQ. J lost 1 base, V lost 5 bases, and 6 bases had no gene match. The CDR3 sequence is CASSPGQGISYNEQFF. The CDR3, as DNA: TGTGCCAGCAGCCCAGGACAGGGGATTTCCTACAATGAGCAGTTCTTC.

The rearrangement links TRBV7-9 to TRBJ1-2; 7 bases fit TRBD1. Losses at the gene ends were 5 bases for V and 4 bases for J; bases not matched to a gene: 7. The CDR3 length is 14 residues. Germline assignment: CDR1 SEHNR and CDR2 FQNEAQ (reference sequence). Written as DNA, the CDR3 is TGTGCCAGCAGCCTTAGACAGGGCGGCTATGGCTACACCTTC. It specifies CASSLRQGGYGYTF.

V usage is TRBV20-1 and J usage is TRBJ1-1, with 10 bases identical to TRBD1. The CDR3 totals 11 residues. Germline trimming cut 1 base from V and 10 bases from J; bases unmatched to any gene: 0. Germline V lookup: CDR1 DFQATT, CDR2 SNEGSKA (reference sequence). The chain's CDR3 is CSARGDRGAFF. The CDR3 bases are TGCAGTGCTAGAGGGGACAGGGGAGCTTTCTTT.

This clone has only one observation. The rearrangement joins TRBV10-3 to TRBJ2-1, with D hard to call. This CDR3 is 13 amino acids long. V shed 4 bases and J shed 7 bases, with 11 bases lying between them. Per the germline V gene, CDR1 is ENHRY and CDR2 is SYGVKD. This CDR3 reads CAISAVTHNEQFF. CDR3 coding DNA: TGTGCCATCAGTGCCGTAACTCATAATGAGCAGTTCTTC.